Listed here is a single TCR beta chain. Antigen: not known. The TCR cDNA carried a universal primer site and UMIs from 5'RACE template switching. A single record per CDR3 protein comes from TCRdb applying MiXCR to the 5' RACE reads. The profile covers roughly 500,000 distinct CDR3 sequences, with about 19% appearing a single time and approximately 14% taken by the ten largest. The data were taken from a study of T cells after yellow fever vaccination. Germline V gene data show CDR1 as DFQATT and CDR2 as SNEGSKA (reference sequence). With V trimmed by 0 bases and J by 4 bases, 9 bases remained unmatched. CDR3 length: 15 amino acids. Whole-study results and caveats: The appearance of a small share of clonotypes in both CD4 and CD8 compartments was observed. From the bulk population, abundant clonotypes could contaminate and appear within FACS-sorted repertoires. Reappearance after the booster was observed for most primary-vaccination clones (96% CD4, around 90% CD8).

The chain is built from TRBV20-1 and TRBJ2-7; 7 nucleotides line up with TRBD2. The TCR sequence derives from a young man who received the YFV17D yellow fever vaccine. Specimen: PBMCs, collected 15 days after the yellow fever booster vaccination. The CDR3, as DNA: TGCAGTGCTAGAGATAGGTCTAGCGGAAAATACGAGCAGTACTTC. As protein: CSARDRSSGKYEQYF.